The next 27 T cell receptor beta chains were all read from a single sample in a study of T cell responses to AZD1222 COVID-19 vaccine. TCRdb keeps only in-frame clones here, not all; method: immunoSEQ multiplex PCR. The sample records 180,000 or so clones, approximately 90% being singletons. The source material was peripheral blood, sampled 28 days after the second AZD1222 dose. These receptors originate from an adult who received the AZD1222 COVID-19 vaccine.

The chain couples TRBV25-1 to TRBJ2-3, with 7 bases lining up with TRBD1. CDR3 length equals 13 residues. Trimming cost V 6 bases and J 5 bases; bases outside gene matches: 5. Germline V gene sequence: CDR1 MGHDK, CDR2 SYGVNS. Written as DNA, the CDR3 is TGTGCCAGCAGACACACAGGGGAAGATACGCAGTATTTT. It translates to CASRHTGEDTQYF. The entire variable domain, with the rest obtained from reference TRBV25-1 and TRBJ2-3, is as follows: EADIYQTPRYLVIGTGKKITLECSQTMGHDKMYWYQQDPGMELHLIHYSYGVNSTEKGDLSSESTVSRIRTEHFPLTLESARPSHTSQYLCASRHTGEDTQYFGPGTRLTVL.

This chain connects TRBV5-5 to TRBJ1-6; the D is unclear. The CDR3 runs to 15 residues. Trimming took 2 bases from V and 6 from J, leaving 12 bases between them. Germline V gene data show CDR1 as SGHKS and CDR2 as YYEKEE (reference sequence). The chain's CDR3 is CASSLPGRPNSPLHF. CDR3 nucleotides: TGTGCCAGCAGCTTACCGGGGAGGCCTAATTCACCCCTCCACTTT.

CDR3 sequence (DNA): TGTGCCTGGAGGTGGAACACTGAAGCTTTCTTT. Translation: CAWRWNTEAFF. This chain joins TRBV30 and TRBJ1-1; unclear D gene. The CDR3 length is 11 residues. Trimming shortened V by 3 bases and J by 1 base, and 3 bases separated the two germline ends. The germline V gene encodes CDR1 GTSNPN and CDR2 SVGIG (reference sequence).

The chain links TRBV6-5 to TRBJ2-1; 7 bases fit TRBD1. Losses at the gene ends were 0 bases for V and 0 bases for J; bases not matched to a gene: 2. There are 16 residues in the CDR3. Germline V gives CDR1 MNHEY, CDR2 SVGAGI. The CDR3 nucleotides read TGTGCCAGCAGTTACTCCTGGGACAGCTCCTACAATGAGCAGTTCTTC. As protein: CASSYSWDSSYNEQFF.

J is TRBJ1-1 and V is TRBV12-3 or TRBV12-4; tentative D call: TRBD1 (5 bases). V was shortened by 7 bases and J by 5 bases, with 14 bases between the two germline ends. The CDR3 length is 13 residues. The CDR3 DNA sequence: TGTGCCAGCATTGGGCAGGGAGGAACTGAAGCTTTCTTT. This sequence encodes CASIGQGGTEAFF.

Regarding this clone: No conserved phenylalanine or tryptophan is present at the end of the CDR3, so a read error is the likely explanation. No DNA is shown, since the ends of the CDR3 on it are uncertain; the CDR3 is the one TCRdb lists. This sequence joins TRBV27 and TRBJ1-2; the DNA was not compared with TRBD1, the D call given in the table. Germline V gene sequence: CDR1 MNHEY, CDR2 SMNVEV (reference sequence). The CDR3 spans 11 residues, counting both ends. The CDR3 reads CASSSRDRGPY.

The genes are TRBV19 and TRBJ1-6; D is perhaps TRBD1 (5 bases). Trimming left V 11 bases short and J 9 bases short, with 17 bases between. The CDR3 consists of 13 residues. Germline V gene lookup returns CDR1 LNHDA and CDR2 SQIVND (reference sequence). The CDR3 bases are TGTGCCCGAATACAAAGGGGAAGTTCACCCCTCCACTTT. Translated: CARIQRGSSPLHF.

The chain uses TRBV11-2 and TRBJ2-1, with a tentative D call TRBD2 (5 bases). From germline, CDR1 is SGHAT and CDR2 FQNNGV. V lost 1 base to trimming and J lost 1 base, with 8 bases between them. CDR3 length equals 15 residues. CDR3 sequence reads: CASSLARGSYNEQFF. CDR3 DNA sequence: TGTGCCAGCAGCTTAGCTCGGGGATCCTACAATGAGCAGTTCTTC.

The chain is built from TRBV5-1 and TRBJ1-2; 7 nucleotides agree with TRBD1. The CDR3 is made up of 14 amino acids. Looked up from germline, CDR1 is SGHRS and CDR2 is YFSETQ. V lost 4 bases to trimming and J lost 4 bases; unmatched junction nucleotides: 7. The CDR3 sequence is CASSVQGGLYGYTF. CDR3 sequence (DNA): TGCGCCAGCAGCGTGCAGGGGGGTCTCTATGGCTACACCTTC.

The chain couples TRBV5-1 to TRBJ1-6, with 8 bases aligning to TRBD1. This CDR3 has 16 amino acids. V shed 2 bases and J 8 bases; nucleotides not matched to a gene: 9. CDR1 and CDR2 from the germline V gene are SGHRS and YFSETQ. The CDR3 here is CASSLDSTGGYSPLHF. The DNA for the CDR3 is TGCGCCAGCAGCTTAGATTCTACAGGGGGGTATTCACCCCTCCACTTT.

The rearrangement uses TRBV5-1 and TRBJ2-3; no clear D gene. V shed 4 bases and J shed 2 bases, with 8 bases lying between them. CDR1 is SGHRS and CDR2 is YFSETQ in the germline V gene. The CDR3 totals 13 residues. This CDR3 is CASSPELTDTQYF. CDR3 nucleotide sequence: TGCGCCAGCAGCCCCGAACTCACAGATACGCAGTATTTT.

In this sample, this clone turned up a few times. The rearrangement joins TRBV5-4 to TRBJ1-1; 8 bases align to TRBD1. The trim removed 4 bases at V and 6 bases at J, leaving 8 bases unmatched. Germline CDR1 is SGHNT and CDR2 is YYREEE (reference sequence). This CDR3 has 14 amino acids. CDR3 DNA sequence: TGTGCCAGCAGCCCATGGACAGGGACCGCTGAAGCTTTCTTT. Translated: CASSPWTGTAEAFF.

The chain recombines TRBV10-3 with TRBJ2-3; 7 bases agree with TRBD2. This CDR3 region has 14 residues. The J segment lost 0 bases and the V segment lost 10 bases, leaving 7 bases of the junction unmatched. CDR1 and CDR2 from the germline V gene are ENHRY and SYGVKD. The CDR3 spells CATAAGDSTDTQYF. DNA for the CDR3: TGTGCCACGGCGGCGGGGGATAGCACAGATACGCAGTATTTT.

The chain couples TRBV16 to TRBJ2-1; possible D gene TRBD1, 6 bases. Germline assignment: CDR1 KGHSY and CDR2 FQNENV. CDR3 length: 15 residues. V was trimmed by 2 bases and J by 0 bases, leaving 8 bases between them. The CDR3 nucleotides read TGTGCCAGCAGCCAACAGGGGTCCTCCTACAATGAGCAGTTCTTC. This gives the protein CASSQQGSSYNEQFF.

The chain recombines TRBV12-2 with TRBJ1-2; TRBD1, the table's D call, lacks a check against the DNA. TRBV12-2 is shown as a pseudogene. CDR3 size: 15 residues. CDR3: CASRGMTGEVLGYTF. The CDR3 nucleotides read TGTGCAAGTCGCGGAATGACAGGGGAGGTATTAGGCTACACCTTC.

The CDR3: CASSPTGMNTEAFF. The CDR3 DNA reads TGTGCCAGCAGCCCGACAGGGATGAACACTGAAGCTTTCTTT. This chain joins TRBV25-1 and TRBJ1-1, with TRBD1 identical over 7 bases. Germline CDR1 MGHDK, CDR2 SYGVNS. V was clipped by 6 bases and J by 0 bases; unmatched bases: 4. The CDR3 totals 14 residues.

The chain is built from TRBV5-1 and TRBJ2-5; unclear D gene. The V gene lost 4 bases and the J gene lost 3 bases, with 10 bases spanning the gap. The length of the CDR3 is 13 residues. Per the germline V gene, CDR1 is SGHRS and CDR2 is YFSETQ. The CDR3 coding sequence is TGCGCCAGCAGCGCGAACCGGGAAGAGACCCAGTACTTC. This codes for CASSANREETQYF. Variable domain in full (rest from reference TRBV5-1 and TRBJ2-5): KAGVTQTPRYLIKTRGQQVTLSCSPISGHRSVSWYQQTPGQGLQFLFEYFSETQRNKGNFPGRFSGRQFSNSRSEMNVSTLELGDSALYLCASSANREETQYFGPGTRLLVL.

This chain uses TRBV5-6 with TRBJ1-5, with TRBD1 matching 7 bases. The CDR3 contains 14 residues. Per germline, CDR1 SGHDT and CDR2 YYEEEE. V trimming: 4 bases; J trimming: 4 bases; junction bases outside the gene matches: 5. The CDR3 sequence: CASSLGQVNQPQHF. CDR3 nucleotides: TGTGCCAGCAGCCTAGGACAGGTTAATCAGCCCCAGCATTTT. Combining the CDR3 with reference TRBV5-6 and TRBJ1-5 gives the whole variable domain DAGVTQSPTHLIKTRGQQVTLRCSPKSGHDTVSWYQQALGQGPQFIFQYYEEEERQRGNFPDRFSGHQFPNYSSELNVNALLLGDSALYLCASSLGQVNQPQHFGDGTRLSIL.

The chain joins TRBV27 to TRBJ1-6; unclear D gene. Germline V gene sequence: CDR1 MNHEY, CDR2 SMNVEV (reference sequence). The CDR3 spans 12 residues. V lost 4 bases, J lost 4 bases, and 2 bases lay in between. The DNA for the CDR3 is TGTGCCAGCAGTTCTTATAATTCACCCCTCCACTTT. It yields the protein CASSSYNSPLHF.

V and J are TRBV30 and TRBJ1-2; the match to TRBD1 covers 7 bases. Germline V lookup: CDR1 GTSNPN, CDR2 SVGIG (reference sequence). J was trimmed by 6 bases and V by 0 bases; bases with no gene match: 10. The CDR3 length is 15 residues. This CDR3 is CAWSVGEGAGNGYTF. The DNA for the CDR3 is TGTGCCTGGAGTGTTGGGGAGGGGGCGGGGAATGGCTACACCTTC. Drawing the rest from reference TRBV30 and TRBJ1-2, the complete variable domain is SQTIHQWPATLVQPVGSPLSLECTVEGTSNPNLYWYRQAAGRGLQLLFYSVGIGQISSEVPQNLSASRPQDRQFILSSKKLLLSDSGFYLCAWSVGEGAGNGYTFGSGTRLTVV.

The chain uses TRBV5-1 and TRBJ1-5, with D uncertain. This CDR3 spans 14 amino acids. The V gene's germline CDR1 is SGHRS and CDR2 YFSETQ. Trimming took 4 bases from V and 1 from J, leaving 9 bases between them. CDR3 coding DNA: TGCGCCAGCAGCGTGGACGGAAGCAATCAGCCCCAGCATTTT. It is translated as CASSVDGSNQPQHF.

V usage is TRBV29-1 and J usage is TRBJ1-1; D not certain. Trimming shortened V by 6 bases and J by 2 bases, and 13 bases separated the two germline ends. The germline CDR1 and CDR2 sequences are SQVTM and ANQGSEA. The CDR3 totals 13 residues. DNA of the CDR3: TGCAGCGTCCACGGTGTCCTCAACACTGAAGCTTTCTTT. Translating gives CSVHGVLNTEAFF.

A single count supports this clone. The chain uses TRBV5-4 and TRBJ2-3; maybe TRBD2 (5 bases). The length of the CDR3 is 15 residues. Germline-derived CDR1 and CDR2 are SGHNT and YYREEE (reference sequence). V was trimmed by 0 bases and J by 0 bases, leaving 8 bases between them. The CDR3 here is CASSLVALSTDTQYF. The CDR3 DNA reads as TGTGCCAGCAGCTTGGTAGCGCTTAGCACAGATACGCAGTATTTT.

The J gene is TRBJ1-2, the V gene TRBV5-4; 11 nucleotides align to TRBD1. The V gene end was trimmed by 4 bases and the J gene end by 3 bases; junction bases not matched to a gene: 8. This CDR3 contains 16 residues. Germline lookup yields CDR1 SGHNT and CDR2 YYREEE (reference sequence). The CDR3 sequence: CASSPRAGQGDYGYTF. The CDR3 nucleotides are TGTGCCAGCAGCCCCCGTGCGGGACAGGGGGACTATGGCTACACCTTC.

J is TRBJ1-2 and V is TRBV7-9; D is unclear. Germline assignment: CDR1 SEHNR and CDR2 FQNEAQ (reference sequence). This CDR3 is built from 12 residues. The ends were cut back, 5 bases at V and 8 bases at J, with 12 bases in the middle. CDR3 nucleotide sequence: TGTGCCAGCAGCGCCACAGAAGGAGGCTACACCTTC. As protein: CASSATEGGYTF.

The chain employs TRBV7-2 and TRBJ2-1; D is unclear. The CDR3 has 14 residues. Trimming stripped 6 bases from V and 7 bases from J, with 16 bases between. Looked up from germline, CDR1 is SGHTA and CDR2 is FQGNSA. The CDR3 DNA reads TGTGCCAGCAGTTCTGGACCAGATAGGAATGAGCAGTTCTTC. It specifies CASSSGPDRNEQFF.

This chain uses TRBV30 with TRBJ1-1; D is possibly TRBD1 (6 bases). The CDR3 extends over 16 amino acids. Per the germline V gene, CDR1 is GTSNPN and CDR2 is SVGIG (reference sequence). V was pared by 4 bases and J by 3 bases, with 21 bases between. The CDR3 reads CAWTWGGRLVDTEAFF. The CDR3 coding sequence is TGTGCCTGGACGTGGGGGGGGCGGCTGGTCGACACTGAAGCTTTCTTT.